Listed here is a single T cell receptor beta chain. No antigen is known for it. The sample originates from a study of blood T cells in healthy people across ages. As for the study in general: Roughly one uniquely barcoded beta molecule per two T cells was captured. Study-level points and caveats: PBMC samples, being unsorted, prevented any conclusive comparison of naive and antigen-experienced cells.

Germline CDR1 and CDR2: ENHRY and SYGVKD. The V end lost 2 bases, the J end lost 0 bases, and 2 bases lay between the germline ends. The CDR3 loop spans 13 amino acids. A second PCR of 7 to 11 cycles used a sample-barcoded 5' primer and a J-beta primer mix. Each CDR3 protein gets one entry after TCRdb re-called the 5' RACE reads with MiXCR. Among about 1.1 million distinct CDR3 sequences, around two fifths were seen once, and the ten largest hold under 15%. Sequencing used blood. This TCR was sampled from a man in his late teens or twenties in good health. This chain links TRBV10-3 with TRBJ1-5; D remains unclear. The CDR3 sequence: CAISENSNQPQHF. The CDR3 nucleotides read TGTGCCATCAGTGAGAATAGCAATCAGCCCCAGCATTTT.